This T cell receptor (beta chain) was recorded in a study of shared clonotypes between healthy human individuals (dated by TCRdb to 2019 to 2021). About the full investigation: A couple of women and three men aged 18 to 49 years were included in the cohort. To estimate repertoire size and how much clonotypes are shared between individuals, the study performed deep sequencing of blood TCR repertoires from about five healthy adults. Libraries were prepared and TCR repertoires were sequenced by different laboratories using diverse techniques, in order to increase sequencing depth and limit assay-specific biases. For each donor, CD4 naive and CD4 memory were each given three plates, CD8 naive was given two plates, and CD8 memory was given one plate. Leukapheresis yielded between about 0.85 and 10 billion PBMCs per donor.

TCR CDR3 regions were amplified from genomic DNA by multiplex PCR using the deep immunoSEQ assay. Extracted genomic DNA from each cell subset was distributed evenly across all wells of several immunoSEQ 96-well plates, and each plate was treated as a replicate. For sorted subsets, approximately 210 ng of genomic DNA, equivalent to tens of thousands of T cell genomes, went into each replicate PCR. The purified libraries were quantified using a Qubit 3.0 fluorometer, sized with a Bioanalyzer 2100, and then quantified again using the KAPA Library Quantification kit. Every immunoSEQ 96-well plate was sequenced on a dedicated single-read 150-cycle Illumina NextSeq 550 flow cell. As for how the authors treated the data: The immunoSEQ output contained only junctional sequences without quality scores, so filtering could not match that applied to full-length reads. To assign V/J genes and CDR3, sequences were annotated against IMGT germline references using PyIR, a Python wrapper for IgBLAST v1.9. Reads were filtered out if the reads had weak V/J assignments (E-value above 1e-6), no CDR3, stop codons, out-of-frame junctions, or ambiguous translated residues. V3J clonotypes were defined by identical inferred V gene, J gene, and CDR3 amino acid sequence. Percentage overlap between repertoires was calculated by dividing the number of shared unique clonotypes by the size of the smaller repertoire. Repertoire richness was assessed with RTK rarefaction, the Chao1 estimator, and Recon v2.1 estimates of unobserved clonotypes. Generation probabilities for all TCRbeta clonotypes obtained by the gDNA method from a handful of donors were computed using OLGA. As stored in TCRdb, this immuneACCESS dataset retains in-frame rearrangements with V and J assigned. A fraction of the clones does not appear; measured against another copy, unresolved V genes explain less than half of the discrepancy, and the remainder lacks a known reason. Clone size and V and J calls were adopted from that table, with D and trimming inferred from the DNA. The sample table contains 1.5 million to 2.5 million clones; only one count was recorded for about 94% of them. More than 0.9% of the sample comes from the top ten.

This clone appeared once. Its antigen is unknown. The record has no base qualities; no much larger clone is one base away. Broader findings and caveats from the paper: Naive subsets generally had larger estimated clonotype richness than memory subsets did. The genetic and exposure-history diversity represented was limited by the small number of donors. Higher generation probabilities were observed for clonotypes shared by all four sorted-subset donors than for non-shared clonotypes. Sharing across several donors was observed for approximately 5% of naive CD4, 3% to 3.5% of naive CD8, about 2.3% of memory CD4, and less than 0.45% of memory CD8 clonotypes. Sampling was restricted to blood, and TCR repertoires in tissue are likely to differ from TCR repertoires in blood. Even with the large sequencing depth, rarefaction of the sorted-subset datasets indicated that sequencing was incomplete. Pairwise subsampling indicated that sequencing depth was expected to affect the degree of clonotype sharing among donors.

For the CD8 naive samples, CD45RO-negative cells were positively selected for CCR7, yielding a CD45RA+CCR7+ population from which TemRA cells were excluded. Healthy HIV-negative adults with no recently reported acute infections or vaccinations were included as donors. Every donor was a Caucasian adult residing in Nashville, Tennessee, USA. After blood collection by leukapheresis, PBMCs were isolated using Ficoll-Histopaque density gradient centrifugation and then cryopreserved in the vapor phase of liquid nitrogen. Analytical flow cytometry was used to check the purity and quantity of each magnetically sorted T cell population. From each sorted fraction, genomic DNA was isolated and quantified by UV absorbance on a Nanodrop 2000c. The trim is 4 bases for V and 3 bases for J, with a gap of 17 bases between the germline ends. From the cysteine through the phenylalanine, the CDR3 covers 15 amino acids. Solely the CDR3 DNA is kept, with 45 bases framed from the first base. Sequences SGHRS (CDR1) and YFSETQ (CDR2) are obtained from the germline V gene.

Sequenced sample: naive CD8+ T cells sorted from blood. The cell subset or site label of this sample denotes: CD45RA+CCR7+. This chain is built from TRBV5-1 and TRBJ2-7; TRBD2 is perhaps the D gene, given 6 matching bases. The origin of this receptor is a man aged 18 to 29 in good health. The nucleotides are TGCGCCAGCAGCCCACGGCGGGGACTCTACTACGAGCAGTACTTC. It is translated as CASSPRRGLYYEQYF.